This T cell receptor beta chain was captured by sequencing in a study of monozygotic twins with inflammatory bowel disease. cDNA was produced in eight separate reactions per sample. UMIs containing a 6-nucleotide sample barcode were added via template switching. Each CDR3 protein gets one entry in TCRdb, which reprocessed the 5' RACE reads and gives no DNA. The repertoire shows around 380,000 distinct CDR3 sequences; the top ten hold 2% to 3%. Germline V CDR1 and CDR2: SQVTM, ANQGSEA. This CDR3 has 12 residues. V gene TRBV29-1 combines with J gene TRBJ2-7. Input material: blood. The receptor's source is a human donor with ulcerative colitis or Crohn's disease, or a healthy co-twin of an affected twin (not recorded which). Here the CDR3 reads CSVTASSYEQYF.